A single sample gave rise to the 8 T cell receptor beta chains below, sequenced in a study of shared clonotypes between healthy human individuals. Some clones are missing from TCRdb's copy, which holds only in-frame ones; the method was immunoSEQ multiplex PCR. This sample carries 1.4 million to 1.5 million clones, over 95% of them seen once, and the ten largest clones take approximately 1.2%. Sequencing was done on a sample of naive CD4+ T cells sorted from blood. The subset is: CD45RA+ positively selected. Every receptor here comes from a man aged 25-45 years in good health.

The chain couples TRBV5-1 to TRBJ2-7; 9 bases fit TRBD1. This CDR3 spans 15 amino acids. Germline CDR1 and CDR2: SGHRS and YFSETQ. After removal of 5 bases from V and 3 bases from J, the junction contained 9 bases not matched to a gene. As DNA, the CDR3 is TGCGCCAGCAGACTGGTACAGGGGGCTAACTACGAGCAGTACTTC. This gives the protein CASRLVQGANYEQYF.

J is TRBJ2-7 and V is TRBV7-3; 9 bases are shared with TRBD1. Germline V gene sequence: CDR1 SGHTA, CDR2 FQGTGA. The CDR3 is made up of 15 amino acids. The V segment lost 5 bases and the J segment 1 base; nucleotides outside the gene matches: 6. The CDR3: CASSLRQGVSYEQYF. The DNA of the CDR3 is TGTGCCAGCAGCCTACGACAGGGGGTATCCTACGAGCAGTACTTC.

The chain recombines TRBV30 with TRBJ2-3; no reliable D call. This CDR3 spans 14 amino acids. Germline lookup yields CDR1 GTSNPN and CDR2 SVGIG (reference sequence). Trimming took 1 base from V and 3 from J, leaving 11 bases between them. CDR3 sequence: CAWSEGQGTDTQYF. The DNA of the CDR3 is TGTGCCTGGAGTGAGGGTCAAGGGACAGATACGCAGTATTTT.

Concerning this clone itself: Other DNA sequences from this sample encode an identical CDR3 as well. V usage is TRBV28 and J usage is TRBJ1-2; D uncertain. This CDR3 contains 12 residues. CDR1 is MDHEN and CDR2 is SYDVKM in the germline V gene. With 4 bases removed from V and 4 bases from J, the gap between germline ends came to 7 bases. DNA for the CDR3: TGTGCCAGCAGTTCGACGACCTATGGCTACACCTTC. This codes for CASSSTTYGYTF.

The genes are TRBV11-2 and TRBJ2-7; possibly TRBD1 or TRBD2 for D (5 bases each). V lost 4 bases to trimming and J lost 0 bases, with 16 bases between them. Germline CDR1 reads SGHAT; CDR2 reads FQNNGV. This CDR3 is built from 16 residues. This CDR3 is CASSSVRGVGSYEQYF. CDR3 coding DNA: TGTGCCAGCAGCTCCGTCAGAGGGGTAGGCTCCTACGAGCAGTACTTC.

This clone was seen a single time. The chain links TRBV5-5 to TRBJ1-2; the D is unclear. Germline CDR1 reads SGHKS; CDR2 reads YYEKEE (reference sequence). V shed 1 base and J shed 2 bases, with 12 bases lying between them. The CDR3 is 15 residues long. DNA of the CDR3: TGTGCCAGCAGCTTGTCCTCAGGCCGAAACTATGGCTACACCTTC. It is translated as CASSLSSGRNYGYTF.

The chain joins TRBV29-1 to TRBJ1-2; possibly TRBD1 for D (6 bases). Trimming left V 6 bases short and J 3 bases short, with 14 bases between. This CDR3 is 13 amino acids long. Looked up from germline, CDR1 is SQVTM and CDR2 is ANQGSEA. The CDR3 protein is CSVGAGEDYGYTF. The DNA for the CDR3 is TGCAGCGTGGGGGCGGGGGAAGACTATGGCTACACCTTC.

The J gene is TRBJ2-1, the V gene TRBV15; TRBD2 agrees at 11 bases. Germline trimming cut 1 base from V and 8 bases from J; bases unmatched to any gene: 4. Per germline, CDR1 LNHNV and CDR2 YYDKDF (reference sequence). The CDR3 is made up of 15 amino acids. The CDR3 DNA is TGTGCCACCAGCAGAGTAGCGGGAGGGCCCGATGAGCAGTTCTTC. Translation gives CATSRVAGGPDEQFF.